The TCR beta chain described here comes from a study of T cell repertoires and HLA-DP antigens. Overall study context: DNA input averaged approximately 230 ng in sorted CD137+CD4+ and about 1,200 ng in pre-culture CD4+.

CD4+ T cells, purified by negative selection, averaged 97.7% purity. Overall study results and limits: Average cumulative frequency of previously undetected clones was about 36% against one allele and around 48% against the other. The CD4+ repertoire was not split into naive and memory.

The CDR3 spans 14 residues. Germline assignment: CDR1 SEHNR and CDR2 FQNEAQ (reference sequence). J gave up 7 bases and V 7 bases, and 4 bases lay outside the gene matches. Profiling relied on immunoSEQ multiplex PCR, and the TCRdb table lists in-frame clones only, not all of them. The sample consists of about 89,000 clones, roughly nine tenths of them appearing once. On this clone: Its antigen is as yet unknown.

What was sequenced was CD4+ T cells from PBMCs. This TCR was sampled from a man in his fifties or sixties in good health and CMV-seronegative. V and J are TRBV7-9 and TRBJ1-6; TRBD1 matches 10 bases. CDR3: CASIRQGANSPLHF. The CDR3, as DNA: TGTGCCAGCATCCGACAGGGGGCGAATTCACCCCTCCACTTT.